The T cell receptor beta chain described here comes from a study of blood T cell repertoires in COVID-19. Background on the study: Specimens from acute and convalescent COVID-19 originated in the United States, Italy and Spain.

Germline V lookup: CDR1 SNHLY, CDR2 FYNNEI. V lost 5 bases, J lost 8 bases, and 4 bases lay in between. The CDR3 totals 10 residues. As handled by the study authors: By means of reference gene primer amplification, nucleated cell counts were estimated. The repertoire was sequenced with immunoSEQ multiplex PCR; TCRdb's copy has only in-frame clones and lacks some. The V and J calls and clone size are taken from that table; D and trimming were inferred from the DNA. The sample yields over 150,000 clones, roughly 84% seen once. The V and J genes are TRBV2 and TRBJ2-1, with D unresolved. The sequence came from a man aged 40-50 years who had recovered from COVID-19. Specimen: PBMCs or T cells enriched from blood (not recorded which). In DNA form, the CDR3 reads TGTGCCAGCAGTTCGGATGAGCAGTTCTTC. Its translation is CASSSDEQFF.